This record looks at one T cell receptor beta chain sequence and its context. At the DNA level, this CDR3 is encoded by other sequences in the same sample as well. The sample is drawn from a study of OX40 agonist ivuxolimab in advanced cancers. The wider study: Intravenous ivuxolimab was administered to patients every 2 weeks at 0.01 to 10 mg/kg.

The CDR3 contains 15 residues. Losses at the gene ends were 0 bases for V and 4 bases for J; bases not matched to a gene: 5. Germline CDR1 SGHNT, CDR2 YYREEE (reference sequence). The method was immunoSEQ multiplex PCR; TCRdb's version includes in-frame clones alone and lacks a portion of them. Of over 70,000 clones listed, 75% to 90% are singletons. Source: CD4+ or CD8+ T cells sorted from blood, taken in a trial of the OX40 agonist ivuxolimab. This receptor was obtained from an adult with an advanced solid tumor such as melanoma, head and neck, liver or kidney cancer. V is TRBV5-4 and J is TRBJ1-2; TRBD1 agrees at 8 bases. The CDR3 nucleotides are TGTGCCAGCAGCTTGGGGCAGGGGGCAGGCTATGGCTACACCTTC. This sequence encodes CASSLGQGAGYGYTF.